The 20 T cell receptor beta chains presented below share a single source sample, sequenced in a study of T-cell reconstitution after alpha-beta-depleted transplantation in children. For TCRbeta, the library was prepared with unique molecular identifiers. TCRdb processed the PCR reads anew with MiXCR; each CDR3 protein has one entry. The sample records about 78,000 distinct CDR3 sequences, over 12% being singletons. The input for sequencing was PBMCs, mostly from graft donor cells, taken 180 days after TCRalphabeta/CD19-depleted stem cell transplant. These receptors came from a male patient aged 2 to 10 who had a stem cell transplant for acute lymphoblastic leukemia, so the T cells may come from the graft donor.

This chain links TRBV6-2 or TRBV6-3 with TRBJ2-7; a possible D gene is TRBD1 (6 bases). V was cut by 6 bases and J by 4 bases, with 13 bases left in between. The germline CDR1 and CDR2 sequences are MNHEY and SVGEGT. The CDR3 sequence is 13 residues long. CDR3 in DNA: TGTGCCAGCAGCGACAGGAACCTTTACGAGCAGTACTTC. Amino acids: CASSDRNLYEQYF.

This clonotype was counted at least ten times. The chain recombines TRBV29-1 with TRBJ2-2, with D unclear. Germline V lookup: CDR1 SQVTM, CDR2 ANQGSEA. Deletions cut 6 bases from V and 6 bases from J, with 5 bases between. This CDR3 contains 10 residues. CDR3 sequence: CSVLSGELFF. For the CDR3, the DNA is TGCAGCGTCCTGTCCGGGGAGCTGTTTTTT.

This clonotype was picked up a small number of times. This chain links TRBV7-2 with TRBJ1-2, with D tentatively TRBD1 (5 bases). The CDR3 sequence is 15 residues long. V gave up 2 bases and J gave up 3 bases, with 13 bases separating them. Germline CDR1 is SGHTA and CDR2 is FQGNSA. In DNA form, the CDR3 reads TGTGCCAGCAGCTTAACGGGGGGAGGGTACTATGGCTACACCTTC. Amino acid sequence: CASSLTGGGYYGYTF.

This clonotype was detected a few times. J is TRBJ2-1 and V is TRBV20-1, with TRBD2 matching over 11 bases. This CDR3 has 13 amino acids. V dropped 5 bases and J dropped 9; count of bases not matched to a gene: 6. CDR1 is DFQATT and CDR2 is SNEGSKA in the germline V gene (reference sequence). Here the CDR3 DNA reads TGCAGTGCTCGGCTAGCGGGAGGTGGTGAGCAGTTCTTC. Amino acid sequence: CSARLAGGGEQFF.

This clonotype occurred a few times. The V and J genes are TRBV4-1 and TRBJ2-1; TRBD1 aligns across 8 bases. V lost 4 bases to trimming and J lost 7 bases; unmatched junction nucleotides: 27. Looked up from germline, CDR1 is MGHRA and CDR2 is YSYEKL. This CDR3 is built from 21 residues. The CDR3 region is CASSPRGLRYLNGFLWNEQFF. CDR3 DNA: TGCGCCAGCAGCCCCAGGGGGCTCCGTTATCTTAACGGATTCCTTTGGAATGAGCAGTTCTTC.

In the case of this clonotype: Compared with germline, one end of the junction differs, possibly owing to a read error. J is TRBJ2-1 and V is TRBV27; a possible D gene is TRBD2 (6 bases). The CDR3 is made up of 13 amino acids. Germline CDR1 reads MNHEY; CDR2 reads SMNVEV (reference sequence). The CDR3 DNA reads TGTGCCAGCAGTTTGGGGAGGAGAAATGGGCAGTTCTTC. Protein: CASSLGRRNGQFF.

J is TRBJ1-2 and V is TRBV4-3; a possible D gene is TRBD1 (6 bases). V was clipped by 1 base and J by 6 bases, with 15 bases between them. Per germline, CDR1 LGHNA and CDR2 YSLEER. This CDR3 comprises 15 residues. CDR3 nucleotide sequence: TGCGCCAGCAGCCAAGGGGAATGGGGGCGAAATGGCTACACCTTC. It yields the protein CASSQGEWGRNGYTF.

The rearrangement joins TRBV9 to TRBJ2-1; 8 positions agree with TRBD2. Germline assignment: CDR1 SGDLS and CDR2 YYNGEE. There are 15 residues in the CDR3. Trimming cost V 0 bases and J 4 bases; bases outside gene matches: 3. The chain's CDR3 is CASSVGASGYNEQFF. In DNA form, the CDR3 reads TGTGCCAGCAGCGTAGGGGCTAGCGGGTACAATGAGCAGTTCTTC.

Many counts were recorded for this clonotype. The J gene is TRBJ2-5, the V gene TRBV27; D might be TRBD2 (6 bases). Germline loops: CDR1 MNHEY, CDR2 SMNVEV (reference sequence). The CDR3 has 14 residues. The V gene lost 5 bases and the J gene lost 1 base, with 11 bases spanning the gap. In DNA form, the CDR3 reads TGTGCCAGCAGTCCCCTGCGGGGCCAAGAGACCCAGTACTTC. Translating it yields CASSPLRGQETQYF.

There are many counts of this clonotype. The chain carries TRBV9 and TRBJ2-1; tentatively, D is TRBD2 (5 bases). V was clipped by 0 bases and J by 0 bases, with 10 bases between them. The CDR3 is 16 residues long. Germline V lookup: CDR1 SGDLS, CDR2 YYNGEE. The CDR3 is CASSVATGSSYNEQFF. CDR3 sequence (DNA): TGTGCCAGCAGCGTAGCTACGGGGAGCTCCTACAATGAGCAGTTCTTC.

This chain uses TRBV6-2 or TRBV6-3 with TRBJ1-2; 8 nucleotides align to TRBD1. Germline V gene sequence: CDR1 MNHEY, CDR2 SVGEGT. With V trimmed by 8 bases and J by 8 bases, 13 bases remained unmatched. CDR3 length: 14 amino acids. The CDR3, as DNA: TGTGCCAGCGCTTTCTACCGGGACAGGTCCGGCTACACCTTC. It translates to CASAFYRDRSGYTF.

This clonotype was picked up a small number of times. The rearrangement links TRBV4-3 to TRBJ2-1, with D tentatively TRBD2 (6 bases). Germline V gene lookup returns CDR1 LGHNA and CDR2 YSLEER. The CDR3 extends over 14 amino acids. Between the trimmed V and J ends, which lost 1 base and 9 bases, there was a span of 13 bases. CDR3 sequence: CASSQARDRSEQFF. DNA for the CDR3: TGCGCCAGCAGCCAAGCGCGGGACCGGAGTGAGCAGTTCTTC.

This clonotype turned up a few times. The chain employs TRBV12-3 or TRBV12-4 and TRBJ2-5; D assignment may be TRBD1 or TRBD2 (5 bases each). The CDR3 is made up of 15 amino acids. The V gene lost 3 bases and the J gene lost 5 bases, with 16 bases spanning the gap. The CDR3 sequence: CASSLGDRLGETQYF. As DNA, the CDR3 is TGTGCCAGCAGTTTGGGGGACCGACTTGGGGAGACCCAGTACTTC.

This clonotype occurred many times. CDR3 protein: CASSFQRRTDTQYF. CDR3 nucleotides: TGTGCCAGCAGCTTCCAGCGCCGCACAGATACGCAGTATTTT. The rearrangement joins TRBV7-2 to TRBJ2-3; D is unresolved. This CDR3 comprises 14 residues. CDR1 and CDR2 (germline): SGHTA, FQGNSA. The V and J ends lost 3 bases and 1 base respectively, with 8 bases between them. Full variable domain (outside the CDR3, taken from reference TRBV7-2 and TRBJ2-3): GAGVSQSPSNKVTEKGKDVELRCDPISGHTALYWYRQSLGQGLEFLIYFQGNSAPDKSGLPSDRFSAERTGGSVSTLTIQRTQQEDSAVYLCASSFQRRTDTQYFGPGTRLTVL.

The J gene is TRBJ1-5, the V gene TRBV28; 8 bases line up with TRBD1. CDR1 and CDR2 from the germline V gene are MDHEN and SYDVKM. V shed 2 bases and J 5 bases; nucleotides not matched to a gene: 11. This CDR3 has 17 residues. The CDR3 spells CASSLAVRTGLHQPQHF. As DNA, the CDR3 is TGTGCCAGCAGTTTAGCGGTTCGGACAGGGCTTCATCAGCCCCAGCATTTT.

J is TRBJ2-4 and V is TRBV10-3, with D hard to call. Germline V gene lookup returns CDR1 ENHRY and CDR2 SYGVKD. This CDR3 contains 14 residues. V shed 4 bases and J shed 0 bases, with 7 bases lying between them. Here the CDR3 reads CAISVGGAKNIQYF. In DNA, the CDR3 is TGTGCCATCAGTGTCGGCGGAGCCAAAAACATTCAGTACTTC.

This clonotype was counted many times. This chain joins TRBV29-1 and TRBJ2-7; 10 bases fit TRBD1. The CDR3 contains 13 residues. CDR1 and CDR2 from the germline V gene are SQVTM and ANQGSEA. The junction had 2 bases not matched to a gene; V was cut back by 2 bases and J by 4 bases. The CDR3 DNA sequence: TGCAGCGTTGAACGGACAGGGGGGTACGAGCAGTACTTC. Amino acids: CSVERTGGYEQYF.

This clonotype showed up just a few times. The gene calls are TRBV7-2 and TRBJ2-5, with a tentative D call TRBD2 (6 bases). The CDR3 is made up of 16 amino acids. The V gene lost 5 bases and the J gene lost 2 bases, with 18 bases spanning the gap. The germline V gene encodes CDR1 SGHTA and CDR2 FQGNSA. The CDR3 region is CASSIISLEGQETQYF. The CDR3 bases are TGTGCCAGCAGCATAATCTCCTTGGAGGGTCAAGAGACCCAGTACTTC.

As DNA, the CDR3 is TGCGCCAGCAGCTTGTCCATAGATACGCAGTATTTT. It translates to CASSLSIDTQYF. The chain recombines TRBV5-1 with TRBJ2-3; D is ambiguous. Germline CDR1 reads SGHRS; CDR2 reads YFSETQ. This CDR3 comprises 12 residues. Trimming removed 1 base from V and 5 bases from J, with 5 bases in between.

Many counts were recorded for this clonotype. The chain is built from TRBV20-1 and TRBJ2-5, with no clear D. Germline CDR1 DFQATT, CDR2 SNEGSKA (reference sequence). The CDR3 runs to 14 residues. The ends were cut back, 7 bases at V and 2 bases at J, with 17 bases in the middle. The CDR3 loop is CSEGSATLQETQYF. CDR3 nucleotides: TGCAGTGAAGGGTCAGCGACACTGCAAGAGACCCAGTACTTC.